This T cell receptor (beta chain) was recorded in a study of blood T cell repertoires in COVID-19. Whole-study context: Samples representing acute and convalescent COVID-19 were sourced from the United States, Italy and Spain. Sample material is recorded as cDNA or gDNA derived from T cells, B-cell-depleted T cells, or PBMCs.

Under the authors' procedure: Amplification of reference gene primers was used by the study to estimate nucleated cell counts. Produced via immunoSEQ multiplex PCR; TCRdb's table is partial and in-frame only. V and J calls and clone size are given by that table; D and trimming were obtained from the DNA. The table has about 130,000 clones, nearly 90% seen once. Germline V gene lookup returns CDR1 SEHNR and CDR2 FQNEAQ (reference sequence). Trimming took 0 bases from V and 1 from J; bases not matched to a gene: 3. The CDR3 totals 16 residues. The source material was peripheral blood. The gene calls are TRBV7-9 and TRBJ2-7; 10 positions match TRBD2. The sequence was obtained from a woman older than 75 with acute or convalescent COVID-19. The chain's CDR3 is CASSLAGSGRSYEQYF. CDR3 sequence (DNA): TGTGCCAGCAGCTTAGCGGGTAGCGGGAGGTCCTACGAGCAGTACTTC.